This T cell receptor (beta chain) was documented in a study of OX40 agonist ivuxolimab in advanced cancers. Study-level background: Patients assigned to dose escalation were diagnosed with hepatocellular carcinoma, melanoma, renal cell or head and neck cancer. Overall study results and limits: Average numbers of expanded clones were greater in CD8+ T cells than in CD4+.

Clones were sequenced by immunoSEQ multiplex PCR, and TCRdb holds only the in-frame ones, with some missing. The sample records some 37,000 clones, roughly three quarters being singletons. Autoimmune disease history or systemic immunosuppression was exclusionary. Trimming cost V 8 bases and J 8 bases, with 19 bases left between them. The CDR3 is 13 residues long. A remark on this clone: Its specificity is not known.

Sequencing used CD4+ or CD8+ T cells sorted from blood, obtained in a trial of the OX40 agonist ivuxolimab. The sequence was collected from an adult with an advanced solid tumor such as melanoma, head and neck, liver or kidney cancer. The chain employs TRBV5-3 and TRBJ1-2; D may be TRBD1 (6 bases). TRBV5-3 is flagged as an ORF with uncertain function. The CDR3 sequence: CASRRGGDSGYTF. In nucleotides, the CDR3 is TGTGCCAGCAGAAGGGGGGGCGATTCCGGCTACACCTTC.